Listed here is a single T cell receptor beta chain. Its antigen is unknown. The entry originates in a study of post-analysis software for immune sequencing data. Study-level findings and limits: F measure showed strong co-clustering of same-batch samples. Roughly five TRBV segments were more frequent in patients than controls; TRBV5-6, TRBV5-1 and TRBV20-1 belonged to this group.

Researchers reported that TCR beta cDNA libraries carried unique molecular identifiers. The T cell input of about 0.85 to 10 million gave approximately 500,000 cDNA molecules. TCRdb redid the calling of the PCR reads with MiXCR, one entry per CDR3 protein. Of 350,000 to 500,000 distinct CDR3 sequences detected, 30% to 45% appear once; the ten largest clones hold 6% to 9%. The length of the CDR3 is 15 residues. This chain joins TRBV21-1 and TRBJ2-5; TRBD1 reflects the table's D call only, with no check against the DNA. TRBV21-1 is designated a pseudogene. Source material: blood. The receptor comes from a girl aged 2 to 10 with multiple sclerosis. CDR3 sequence reads: CASSKVRQGQETQYF. The CDR3 nucleotides read TGTGCCAGCAGCAAAGTTAGGCAGGGACAAGAGACCCAGTACTTC.